These 26 T cell receptor beta chains were all obtained from the same sample, sequenced in a study of shared clonotypes between healthy human individuals. TCRdb's copy holds only in-frame clones and misses some; the assay was immunoSEQ multiplex PCR. The table has 2 million to 2.5 million clones, more than 90% seen once. Material for sequencing was naive CD4+ T cells sorted from blood. Indicated subset: CD45RA+ positively selected. All receptors come from a man between 18 and 29 years old in good health.

This clone was seen just once. This sequence joins TRBV4-1 and TRBJ2-3; D not resolved. V was pared by 2 bases and J by 2 bases, with 5 bases between. The CDR3 length is 13 residues. The germline V gene encodes CDR1 MGHRA and CDR2 YSYEKL. CDR3 sequence reads: CASSQRATDTQYF. CDR3 sequence (DNA): TGCGCCAGCAGCCAACGGGCCACAGATACGCAGTATTTT.

This chain links TRBV4-1 with TRBJ2-1; 11 bases line up with TRBD2. CDR3 size: 18 residues. The junction had 11 bases not matched to a gene; V was cut back by 1 base and J by 6 bases. The germline V gene has CDR1 MGHRA and CDR2 YSYEKL. This CDR3 reads CASSQVPSVAGGFNEQFF. CDR3 in DNA: TGCGCCAGCAGCCAAGTTCCCTCAGTAGCGGGAGGGTTCAATGAGCAGTTCTTC.

The chain couples TRBV5-4 to TRBJ1-1; perhaps TRBD1 as D (6 bases). The CDR3 runs to 14 residues. Germline V lookup: CDR1 SGHNT, CDR2 YYREEE (reference sequence). Trimming shortened V by 0 bases and J by 10 bases, and 16 bases separated the two germline ends. The CDR3 sequence: CASSLDTGSVRAFF. The CDR3 nucleotides read TGTGCCAGCAGCTTGGATACAGGGAGTGTTCGAGCTTTCTTT.

The V gene is TRBV18, the J gene TRBJ2-4, with D perhaps matching TRBD1 or TRBD2 (5 bases each). This CDR3 comprises 17 residues. CDR1 is KGHSH, CDR2 LQKENI, per germline. V gave up 3 bases and J gave up 0 bases, with 15 bases separating them. The CDR3 is CASSPVTADGAKNIQYF. The CDR3 DNA reads TGTGCCAGCTCACCCGTGACAGCGGACGGAGCCAAAAACATTCAGTACTTC. The complete variable domain, with remaining parts taken from reference TRBV18 and TRBJ2-4, reads NAGVMQNPRHLVRRRGQEARLRCSPMKGHSHVYWYRQLPEEGLKFMVYLQKENIIDESGMPKERFSAEFPKEGPSILRIQQVVRGDSAAYFCASSPVTADGAKNIQYFGAGTRLSVL.

The chain links TRBV4-1 to TRBJ2-1; D unclear. V lost 0 bases to trimming and J lost 8 bases, with 5 bases between them. Germline assignment: CDR1 MGHRA and CDR2 YSYEKL. CDR3 size: 12 residues. The chain's CDR3 is CASSQDTDEQFF. The CDR3, as DNA: TGCGCCAGCAGCCAAGATACCGATGAGCAGTTCTTC.

The rearrangement links TRBV7-2 to TRBJ2-1, with 12 bases that match TRBD2. The length of the CDR3 is 16 residues. With V trimmed by 1 base and J by 10 bases, 8 bases remained unmatched. CDR1 is SGHTA, CDR2 FQGNSA, per germline. This chain's CDR3 is CASSLVASGRGKEQFF. The CDR3 DNA follows: TGTGCCAGCAGCTTAGTGGCTAGCGGGAGGGGTAAGGAGCAGTTCTTC.

This clone was counted once. This chain links TRBV27 with TRBJ2-7, with no clear D. V lost 5 bases and J lost 0, with 8 bases in between. The CDR3 extends over 13 amino acids. Germline CDR1 MNHEY, CDR2 SMNVEV (reference sequence). The CDR3 loop reads CASSIEHSYEQYF. CDR3 DNA: TGTGCCAGCAGTATAGAACACTCCTACGAGCAGTACTTC.

The chain carries TRBV5-1 and TRBJ2-3; TRBD2 might be the D (5 bases). The CDR3 loop spans 15 amino acids. Trimming removed 7 bases from V and 1 base from J, with 16 bases in between. Germline loops: CDR1 SGHRS, CDR2 YFSETQ. CDR3 protein: CASADWGLGTDTQYF. The CDR3 DNA reads as TGCGCCAGCGCGGACTGGGGATTGGGCACAGATACGCAGTATTTT.

Here the CDR3 reads CASSQDPLLVDTQYF. The CDR3 bases are TGTGCCAGCAGCCAAGACCCCCTACTAGTAGATACGCAGTATTTT. J is TRBJ2-3 and V is TRBV4-2; tentative D call: TRBD2 (5 bases). The V end was cut by 0 bases, the J end by 5 bases, with 12 bases between. This CDR3 is built from 15 residues. Germline CDR1 LGHNA, CDR2 YNFKEQ.

The chain couples TRBV29-1 to TRBJ2-1, with 10 positions matching TRBD1. This CDR3 has 14 amino acids. Germline V gives CDR1 SQVTM, CDR2 ANQGSEA. Trimming at V came to 4 bases and at J to 7 bases, leaving 7 bases not matched to a gene. The DNA of the CDR3 is TGCAGCGTTGGTGTGGGACAGGGGCTAAATGAGCAGTTCTTC. Translated: CSVGVGQGLNEQFF.

With regard to this clone: The sample holds other DNA sequences that translate to the same CDR3. This rearrangement joins TRBV18 to TRBJ1-6, with D tentatively TRBD1 (5 bases). The germline V gene has CDR1 KGHSH and CDR2 LQKENI. CDR3 length equals 14 residues. V was trimmed by 6 bases and J by 8 bases, leaving 14 bases between them. CDR3 sequence (DNA): TGTGCCAGCTCTCCTTCAGGGAAGGATTCACCCCTCCACTTT. Encoded protein: CASSPSGKDSPLHF.

The chain couples TRBV5-1 to TRBJ2-5; maybe TRBD2 (7 bases). Looked up from germline, CDR1 is SGHRS and CDR2 is YFSETQ. V was clipped by 0 bases and J by 1 base, with 10 bases between them. The CDR3 consists of 15 residues. In DNA, the CDR3 is TGCGCCAGCAGCTTGGACGGGGGGCTCCAAGAGACCCAGTACTTC. Residues: CASSLDGGLQETQYF.

V is TRBV5-4 and J is TRBJ2-5, with D perhaps matching TRBD2 (6 bases). The CDR3 sequence is 15 residues long. Germline assignment: CDR1 SGHNT and CDR2 YYREEE (reference sequence). Trimming cost V 1 base and J 1 base, with 11 bases left between them. CDR3 sequence (DNA): TGTGCCAGCAGCTTGCTACGGGAGACCCAAGAGACCCAGTACTTC. Encoded protein: CASSLLRETQETQYF.

Turning to this clone: This sample also contains other DNA sequences that code for the same CDR3. This chain connects TRBV27 to TRBJ2-5; D possibly corresponds to TRBD1 (6 bases). The CDR3 covers 12 residues. V lost 2 bases and J lost 5, with 6 bases in between. Germline V gene sequence: CDR1 MNHEY, CDR2 SMNVEV (reference sequence). The CDR3 nucleotides are TGTGCCAGCAGTTTAAGGGGGGAGACCCAGTACTTC. Protein product: CASSLRGETQYF.

Here the CDR3 DNA reads TGTGCCAGCAGCGTATGGGCTGGAAACACCATATATTTT. Residues: CASSVWAGNTIYF. The V gene is TRBV9, the J gene TRBJ1-3; D unclear. Trimming pared 1 base from V and 2 bases from J, leaving 4 bases between. The CDR3 spans 13 residues. Germline-derived CDR1 and CDR2 are SGDLS and YYNGEE. The variable domain in full, completed from reference TRBV9 and TRBJ1-3, reads DSGVTQTPKHLITATGQRVTLRCSPRSGDLSVYWYQQSLDQGLQFLIQYYNGEERAKGNILERFSAQQFPDLHSELNLSSLELGDSALYFCASSVWAGNTIYFGEGSWLTVV.

This chain connects TRBV29-1 to TRBJ2-6; TRBD2 matches 7 bases. The CDR3 runs to 16 residues. Germline V gives CDR1 SQVTM, CDR2 ANQGSEA. The ends lost 3 bases at V and 3 bases at J; junction bases unmatched: 8. This chain's CDR3 is CSVEGPGTIGANVLTF. The CDR3 nucleotides read TGCAGCGTTGAGGGGCCAGGGACTATTGGGGCCAACGTCCTGACTTTC.

V usage is TRBV5-1 and J usage is TRBJ2-5; 10 nucleotides agree with TRBD1. V was clipped by 0 bases and J by 2 bases; unmatched bases: 4. The CDR3 extends over 16 amino acids. The germline gives CDR1 SGHRS, CDR2 YFSETQ. As DNA, the CDR3 is TGCGCCAGCAGCTTGGGACAGGGGGCAGTACAAGAGACCCAGTACTTC. Translation gives CASSLGQGAVQETQYF.

The J gene is TRBJ2-2, the V gene TRBV7-9; D not certain. The CDR3 totals 12 residues. In germline, CDR1 is SEHNR, CDR2 FQNEAQ (reference sequence). V was pared by 8 bases and J by 8 bases, with 12 bases between. The CDR3 reads CASWSREGELFF. Here the CDR3 DNA reads TGTGCCAGCTGGTCCCGTGAAGGGGAGCTGTTTTTT. Full variable domain (rest looked up from reference TRBV7-9 and TRBJ2-2): DTGVSQNPRHKITKRGQNVTFRCDPISEHNRLYWYRQTLGQGPEFLTYFQNEAQLEKSRLLSDRFSAERPKGSFSTLEIQRTEQGDSAMYLCASWSREGELFFGEGSRLTVL.

This chain joins TRBV2 and TRBJ2-7, with a possible D match to TRBD2 (6 bases). CDR1 is SNHLY, CDR2 FYNNEI, per germline. The germline V and J ends were trimmed by 0 bases and 7 bases, with 13 bases remaining between them. This CDR3 has 14 amino acids. The CDR3 loop is CASSEAGGASEQYF. DNA of the CDR3: TGTGCCAGCAGTGAAGCAGGAGGGGCGAGTGAGCAGTACTTC. The whole variable domain, remainder taken from reference TRBV2 and TRBJ2-7, is EPEVTQTPSHQVTQMGQEVILRCVPISNHLYFYWYRQILGQKVEFLVSFYNNEISEKSEIFDDQFSVERPDGSNFTLKIRSTKLEDSAMYFCASSEAGGASEQYFGPGTRLTVT.

The chain combines TRBV6-5 with TRBJ2-4, with D hard to call. The germline gives CDR1 MNHEY, CDR2 SVGAGI. This CDR3 contains 15 residues. V was cut by 5 bases and J by 2 bases, with 13 bases left in between. Here the CDR3 reads CASSPSALTKNIQYF. Here the CDR3 DNA reads TGTGCCAGCAGTCCGTCAGCCCTTACCAAAAACATTCAGTACTTC.

The chain has TRBV6-6 and TRBJ1-2; 7 bases are shared with TRBD1. Trimming took 2 bases from V and 4 from J; bases not matched to a gene: 4. Germline assignment: CDR1 MNHNY and CDR2 SVGAGI (reference sequence). The CDR3 runs 14 residues. CDR3 amino acids: CASSYPDRVYGYTF. CDR3 in DNA: TGTGCCAGCAGTTACCCCGACAGGGTCTATGGCTACACCTTC.

V usage is TRBV5-4 and J usage is TRBJ1-2, with D tentatively TRBD1 (6 bases). The germline V gene has CDR1 SGHNT and CDR2 YYREEE (reference sequence). The CDR3 consists of 14 residues. Trimming removed 4 bases at V and 1 base at J, with 11 bases between. The CDR3 loop reads CASSPPGHNYGYTF. The CDR3, as DNA: TGTGCCAGCAGCCCGCCGGGACATAACTATGGCTACACCTTC.

The rearrangement uses TRBV4-3 and TRBJ2-7; 10 positions match TRBD2. Unmatched junction bases numbered 4, after V lost 2 bases and J lost 3 bases. Germline V gene lookup returns CDR1 LGHNA and CDR2 YSLEER. CDR3 length: 15 amino acids. In DNA, the CDR3 is TGCGCCAGCAGCCAACTTCTAGCGGGAGTCTACGAGCAGTACTTC. Amino acid sequence: CASSQLLAGVYEQYF.

Remarks on this clone: Other DNA sequences from this sample encode an identical CDR3 as well. The CDR3 region is CASSVAGLAAYNEQFF. CDR3 nucleotide sequence: TGTGCCAGCAGCGTAGCGGGACTAGCGGCCTACAATGAGCAGTTCTTC. This rearrangement joins TRBV9 to TRBJ2-1; 11 bases line up with TRBD2. Trimming removed 0 bases from V and 2 bases from J; junction bases left unmatched: 1. This CDR3 contains 16 residues. From germline, CDR1 is SGDLS and CDR2 YYNGEE. The full variable domain, its missing parts supplied by reference TRBV9 and TRBJ2-1, is DSGVTQTPKHLITATGQRVTLRCSPRSGDLSVYWYQQSLDQGLQFLIQYYNGEERAKGNILERFSAQQFPDLHSELNLSSLELGDSALYFCASSVAGLAAYNEQFFGPGTRLTVL.

This chain connects TRBV5-4 to TRBJ2-3, with TRBD2 identical over 13 bases. The trim removed 2 bases at V and 7 bases at J, leaving 4 bases unmatched. The germline V gene has CDR1 SGHNT and CDR2 YYREEE (reference sequence). CDR3 length: 15 amino acids. CDR3 sequence reads: CASSFLGLAGNTQYF. The CDR3 bases are TGTGCCAGCAGCTTCTTGGGACTAGCGGGGAATACGCAGTATTTT.

The chain joins TRBV19 to TRBJ1-6; TRBD1 might be the D (5 bases). The CDR3 loop spans 16 amino acids. Germline CDR1 reads LNHDA; CDR2 reads SQIVND (reference sequence). V was trimmed by 4 bases and J by 9 bases, leaving 19 bases between them. CDR3 bases: TGTGCCAGTAGTACGTCCGGGACGCAAGTTCTTTCACCCCTCCACTTT. It encodes CASSTSGTQVLSPLHF.